This T cell receptor (beta chain) stems from a study of T cells in Graves' hyperthyroidism and ophthalmopathy. Findings and limits, study-wide: A model of 13 V-J pairs discriminated ophthalmopathy from stable hyperthyroidism.

Germline lookup yields CDR1 GTSNPN and CDR2 SVGIG (reference sequence). The CDR3 is 14 amino acids. Trimming took 3 bases from V and 1 from J, leaving 9 bases between them. TCR beta CDR3 regions were amplified from RNA. Primed by the HTBI set, a first-round RT-PCR was run on the TCR CDR3. TCRdb re-derived calls from the multiplex PCR reads in MiXCR, one entry per CDR3 protein. The table lists roughly 550,000 distinct CDR3 sequences, about 16% of them singletons, with about 29% in the top ten. Ten or more counts support this clonotype. The target antigen is unknown. The receptor's source is a woman aged 25 to 39 with Graves' ophthalmopathy. The specimen was blood. V and J are TRBV30 and TRBJ2-2; D is unresolved. The CDR3 nucleotides read TGTGCCTGGAGGGTCAACAGGAACACCGGGGAGCTGTTTTTT. Protein product: CAWRVNRNTGELFF.